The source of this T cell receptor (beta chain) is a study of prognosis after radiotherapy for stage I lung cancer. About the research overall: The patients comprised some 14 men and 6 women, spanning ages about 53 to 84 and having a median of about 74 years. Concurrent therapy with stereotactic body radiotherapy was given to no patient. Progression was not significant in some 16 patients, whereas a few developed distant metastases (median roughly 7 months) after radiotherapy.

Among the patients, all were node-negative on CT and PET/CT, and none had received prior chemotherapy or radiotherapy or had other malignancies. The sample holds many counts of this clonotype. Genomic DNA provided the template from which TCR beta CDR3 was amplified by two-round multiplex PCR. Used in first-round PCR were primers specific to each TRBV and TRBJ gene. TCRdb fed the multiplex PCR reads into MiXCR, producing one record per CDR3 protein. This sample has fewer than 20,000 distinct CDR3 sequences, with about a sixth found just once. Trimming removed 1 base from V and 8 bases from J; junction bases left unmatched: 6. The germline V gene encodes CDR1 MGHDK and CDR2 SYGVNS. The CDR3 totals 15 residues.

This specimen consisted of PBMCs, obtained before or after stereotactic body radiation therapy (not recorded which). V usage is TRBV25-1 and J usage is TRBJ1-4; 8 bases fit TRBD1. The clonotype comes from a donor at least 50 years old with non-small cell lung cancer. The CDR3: CASSESTTGEEKLFF. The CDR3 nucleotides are TGTGCCAGCAGTGAATCAACGACAGGGGAAGAAAAACTGTTTTTT.